This T cell receptor (beta chain) was observed in a study of T cell responses to AZD1222 COVID-19 vaccine. Study at large: Pooling of second doses given at about 4 or about 12 weeks was done. Findings and caveats of the study: Just six people given AZD1222 tested seropositive at baseline.

V was clipped by 0 bases and J by 0 bases; unmatched bases: 10. Germline-derived CDR1 and CDR2 are SGHRS and YFSETQ. This CDR3 has 21 amino acids. Sequenced by immunoSEQ multiplex PCR; TCRdb stores in-frame clones only, minus some. The sample records tens of thousands of clones, about 90% being singletons. Of note for this clone: The target antigen is unknown.

The V gene is TRBV5-1, the J gene TRBJ2-6; 12 bases align to TRBD2. The material was peripheral blood, obtained on day 0 of AZD1222 vaccination. The receptor's source is an adult in good health. Here the CDR3 DNA reads TGCGCCAGCAGCTTGGGTCTAGCGGGGGGGTCCCCGAGCTCTGGGGCCAACGTCCTGACTTTC. It encodes CASSLGLAGGSPSSGANVLTF.